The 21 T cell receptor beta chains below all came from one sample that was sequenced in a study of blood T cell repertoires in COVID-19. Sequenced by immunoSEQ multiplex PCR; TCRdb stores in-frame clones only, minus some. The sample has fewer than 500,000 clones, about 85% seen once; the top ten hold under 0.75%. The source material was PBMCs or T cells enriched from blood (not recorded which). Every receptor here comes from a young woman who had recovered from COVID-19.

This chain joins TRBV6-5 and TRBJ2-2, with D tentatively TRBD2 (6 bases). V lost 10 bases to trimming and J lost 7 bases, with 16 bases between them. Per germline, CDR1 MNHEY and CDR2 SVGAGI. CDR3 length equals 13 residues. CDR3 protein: CAIRRTEGGELFF. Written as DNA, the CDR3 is TGTGCCATCCGCAGGACGGAGGGCGGGGAGCTGTTTTTT.

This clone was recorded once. The CDR3 here is CASSFGAMDTQYF. CDR3 bases: TGTGCCAGCAGCTTTGGGGCTATGGATACGCAGTATTTT. This chain joins TRBV7-8 and TRBJ2-3; D is possibly TRBD1 (5 bases). This CDR3 is built from 13 residues. Germline CDR1 and CDR2: SGHVS and FQNEAQ. The V gene lost 3 bases and the J gene lost 6 bases, with 10 bases spanning the gap.

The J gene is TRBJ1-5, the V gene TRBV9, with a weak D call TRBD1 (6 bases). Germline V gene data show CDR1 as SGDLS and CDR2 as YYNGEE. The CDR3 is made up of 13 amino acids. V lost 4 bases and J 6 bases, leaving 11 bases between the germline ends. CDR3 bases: TGTGCCAGCAGCTCCGGACAGAGTCAGCCCCAGCATTTT. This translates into CASSSGQSQPQHF.

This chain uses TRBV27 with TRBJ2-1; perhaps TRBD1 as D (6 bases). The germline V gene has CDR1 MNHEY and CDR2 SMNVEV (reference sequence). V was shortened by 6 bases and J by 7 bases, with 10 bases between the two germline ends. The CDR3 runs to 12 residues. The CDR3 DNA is TGTGCCAGCAGCCCTACAGGGAATGAGCAGTTCTTC. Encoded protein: CASSPTGNEQFF.

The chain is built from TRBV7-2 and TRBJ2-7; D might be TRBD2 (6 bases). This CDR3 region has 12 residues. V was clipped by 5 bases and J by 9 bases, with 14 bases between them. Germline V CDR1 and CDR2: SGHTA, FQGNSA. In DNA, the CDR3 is TGTGCCAGCAGCCCATCGGACTACCCGCAGTACTTC. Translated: CASSPSDYPQYF.

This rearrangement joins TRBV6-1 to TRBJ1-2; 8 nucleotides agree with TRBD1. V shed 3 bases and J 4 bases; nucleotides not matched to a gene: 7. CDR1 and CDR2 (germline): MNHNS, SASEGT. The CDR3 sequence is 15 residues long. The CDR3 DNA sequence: TGTGCCAGCAGTGACGGGACAGGAGCCCGCTATGGCTACACCTTC. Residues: CASSDGTGARYGYTF.

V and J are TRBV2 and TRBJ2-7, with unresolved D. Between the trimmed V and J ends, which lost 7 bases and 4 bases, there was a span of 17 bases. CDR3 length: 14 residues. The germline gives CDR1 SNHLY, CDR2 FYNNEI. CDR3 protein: CASKNDRSEYEQYF. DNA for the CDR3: TGTGCCAGCAAGAATGATAGAAGTGAGTACGAGCAGTACTTC.

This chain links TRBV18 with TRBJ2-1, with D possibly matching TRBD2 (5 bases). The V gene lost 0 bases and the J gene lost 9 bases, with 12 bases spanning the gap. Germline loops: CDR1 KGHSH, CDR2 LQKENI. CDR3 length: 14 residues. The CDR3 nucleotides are TGTGCCAGCTCACCACCGGTGGAGGCGCTTGAGCAGTTCTTC. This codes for CASSPPVEALEQFF.

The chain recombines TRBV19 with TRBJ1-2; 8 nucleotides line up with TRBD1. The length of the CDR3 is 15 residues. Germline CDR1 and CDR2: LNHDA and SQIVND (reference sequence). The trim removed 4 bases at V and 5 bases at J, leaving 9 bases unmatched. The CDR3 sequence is CASSTGQGGLYGYTF. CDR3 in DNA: TGTGCCAGTAGTACCGGACAGGGTGGACTATATGGCTACACCTTC.

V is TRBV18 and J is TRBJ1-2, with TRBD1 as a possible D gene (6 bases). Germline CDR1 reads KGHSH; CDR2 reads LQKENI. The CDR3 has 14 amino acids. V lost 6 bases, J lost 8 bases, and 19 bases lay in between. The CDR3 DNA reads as TGTGCCAGCTCCCCAGACAGGAGCTCGGGCGGCTACACCTTC. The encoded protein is CASSPDRSSGGYTF.

CDR3 amino acids: CSVEDRVVNIQYF. CDR3 bases: TGCAGCGTTGAGGACAGGGTGGTAAACATTCAGTACTTC. V usage is TRBV29-1 and J usage is TRBJ2-4, with 8 bases matching TRBD1. Germline CDR1 and CDR2: SQVTM and ANQGSEA. Trimming at V came to 3 bases and at J to 6 bases, leaving 4 bases not matched to a gene. This CDR3 has 13 amino acids.

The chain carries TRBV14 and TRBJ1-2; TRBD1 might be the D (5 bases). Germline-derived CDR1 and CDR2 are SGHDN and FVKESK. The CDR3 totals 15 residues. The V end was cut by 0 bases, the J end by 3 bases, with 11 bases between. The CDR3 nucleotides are TGTGCCAGCAGCCAAGATAGGGGCGCGTACTATGGCTACACCTTC. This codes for CASSQDRGAYYGYTF.

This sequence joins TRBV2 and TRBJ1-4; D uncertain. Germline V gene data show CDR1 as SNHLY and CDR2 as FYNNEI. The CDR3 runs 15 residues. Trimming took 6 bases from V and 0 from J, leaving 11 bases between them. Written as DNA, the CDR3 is TGTGCCAGCAGCGCAGCCCGGGCAACTAATGAAAAACTGTTTTTT. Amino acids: CASSAARATNEKLFF.

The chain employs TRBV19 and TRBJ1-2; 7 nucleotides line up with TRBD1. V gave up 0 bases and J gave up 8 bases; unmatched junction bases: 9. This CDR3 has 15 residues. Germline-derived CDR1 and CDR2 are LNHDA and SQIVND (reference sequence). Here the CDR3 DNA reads TGTGCCAGTAGTATAGACGAACAGGGGATGAGAGGCTACACCTTC. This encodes CASSIDEQGMRGYTF. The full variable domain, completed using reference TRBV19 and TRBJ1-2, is DGGITQSPKYLFRKEGQNVTLSCEQNLNHDAMYWYRQDPGQGLRLIYYSQIVNDFQKGDIAEGYSVSREKKESFPLTVTSAQKNPTAFYLCASSIDEQGMRGYTFGSGTRLTVV.

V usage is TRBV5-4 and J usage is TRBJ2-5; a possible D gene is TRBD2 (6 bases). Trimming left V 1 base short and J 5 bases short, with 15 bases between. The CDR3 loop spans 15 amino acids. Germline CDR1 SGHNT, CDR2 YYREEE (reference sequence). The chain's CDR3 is CASSLRLEGGETQYF. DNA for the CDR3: TGTGCCAGCAGCTTGAGACTAGAGGGAGGTGAGACCCAGTACTTC.

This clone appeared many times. The CDR3 sequence is CASSQEMANRGLGYGYTF. In nucleotides, the CDR3 is TGCGCCAGCAGCCAAGAAATGGCGAATAGGGGCCTAGGCTATGGCTACACCTTC. This chain links TRBV4-1 with TRBJ1-2; a possible D gene is TRBD1 (5 bases). V was trimmed by 0 bases and J by 4 bases, leaving 21 bases between them. Looked up from germline, CDR1 is MGHRA and CDR2 is YSYEKL. The CDR3 runs to 18 residues.

The CDR3 region is CAISGGGAEGFYEQYF. In nucleotides, the CDR3 is TGTGCCATCAGTGGTGGCGGGGCCGAGGGGTTCTACGAGCAGTACTTC. The genes are TRBV10-3 and TRBJ2-7; tentatively, D is TRBD2 (6 bases). The CDR3 loop spans 16 amino acids. V was shortened by 4 bases and J by 3 bases, with 19 bases between the two germline ends. Germline V CDR1 and CDR2: ENHRY, SYGVKD.

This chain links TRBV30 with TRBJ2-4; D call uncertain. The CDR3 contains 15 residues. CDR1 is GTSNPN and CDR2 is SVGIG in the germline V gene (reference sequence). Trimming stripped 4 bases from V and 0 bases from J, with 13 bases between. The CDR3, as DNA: TGTGCCTGGACCCCCTATACGGGAGCCAAAAACATTCAGTACTTC. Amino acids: CAWTPYTGAKNIQYF.

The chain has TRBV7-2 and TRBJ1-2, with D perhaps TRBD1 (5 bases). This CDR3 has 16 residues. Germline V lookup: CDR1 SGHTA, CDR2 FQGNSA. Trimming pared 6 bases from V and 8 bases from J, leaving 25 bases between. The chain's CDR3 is CASRPPQDSRLAGYTF. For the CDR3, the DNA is TGTGCCAGCAGACCCCCACAGGATTCTAGGCTCGCGGGCTACACCTTC.

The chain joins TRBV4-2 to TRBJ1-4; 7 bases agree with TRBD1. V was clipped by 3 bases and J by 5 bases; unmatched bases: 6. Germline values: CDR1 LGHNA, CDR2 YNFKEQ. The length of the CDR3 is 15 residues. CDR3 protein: CASSQRDSPNEKLFF. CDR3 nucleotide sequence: TGTGCCAGCAGCCAGCGGGACAGCCCAAATGAAAAACTGTTTTTT.

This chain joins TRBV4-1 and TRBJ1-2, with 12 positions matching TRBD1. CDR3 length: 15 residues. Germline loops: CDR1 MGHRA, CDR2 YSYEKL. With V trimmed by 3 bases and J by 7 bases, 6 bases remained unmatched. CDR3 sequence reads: CASSHGGQGARGYTF. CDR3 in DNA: TGCGCCAGCAGCCATGGGGGACAGGGGGCACGTGGCTACACCTTC.